This T cell receptor beta chain was sequenced in a study of blood T cell repertoires in COVID-19 (dated by TCRdb to between 2020 and 2021). Background for the entire study: Collaborator samples came from the United States, Italy and Spain and covered acute and convalescent phases of COVID-19. The dataset comprised deeply sampled blood TCRbeta repertoires from subjects exposed to, actively infected with, or recovered from COVID-19. Samples came from the ongoing ImmuneRACE study (first 160 participants) plus 1,254 subjects from 6 global collaborators. The repertoires were made available in a free public database intended to serve as a resource for research on the immune response to SARS-CoV-2. Where available, HLA class I and class II types were obtained from metadata supplied by the sample provider rather than from assay-based typing. The prospective study material was composed of cDNA or gDNA derived from T cells, B-cell-depleted T cells, or PBMCs. A de-identified subject ID, COVID-19 status, age in years and sex were almost always included in the sample metadata. Beyond this particular receptor, the publication reports: How much clinical and demographic metadata was included differed by source and by participant, and the metadata was provided uncurated.

About this clone: The target of this receptor is not known. No qualities accompany the bases; no much larger clone lies one base away.

Each collaborating institution followed its own protocols to collect whole blood in K2EDTA tubes. For TCRbeta analysis, collaborator samples were shipped as frozen whole blood, as isolated PBMCs, or as DNA extracted from either sample type. TCRbeta CDR3 regions were amplified from genomic DNA using the immunoSEQ Assay, a bias-controlled multiplex PCR. The authors' analysis ran thus. The number of nucleated cells in each sample was estimated by amplification of reference gene primers within the assay. Sequence reads were collapsed and filtered to measure the absolute abundance of every unique TCRbeta CDR3 rearrangement. Productive Simpson clonality was computed per sample as the square root of Simpson's diversity index over productive rearrangements. This is the immuneACCESS table as TCRdb keeps it, with only in-frame sequences that have V and J called. A part of the clones is gone; compared with another copy, unresolved V genes explain less than half, and the rest is unexplained. V and J calls plus clone size are reproduced from that table; the DNA served to infer D and trimming. A total of around 200,000 clones appear in this sample, about 83% of them only once. Jointly, the top ten make up around 2.3% of the sample.

From the cysteine up to the phenylalanine, the CDR3 has a length of 13 residues. Kept here is only the CDR3 DNA, which spans 39 bases and is read in frame from base 1. V has 5 bases trimmed and J has 6 bases trimmed; junction bases matching no gene number 3. The chain couples TRBV12-3 or TRBV12-4 to TRBJ1-5; 8 bases in the middle match TRBD1. Source material: peripheral blood. The origin of this receptor is a woman aged 35 to 49 with active or convalescent COVID-19. The CDR3 corresponds to CASSPDRVQPQHF. The DNA sequence is as follows: TGTGCCAGCAGTCCGGACAGGGTTCAGCCCCAGCATTTT.